This TCR beta chain was sequenced during a study of blood T cells in healthy people across ages. For the second PCR, which ran for about 6 to 11 cycles, a sample-barcoded 5' primer and a J-beta primer mix were used. TCRdb itself ran the 5' RACE reads through MiXCR, one entry per CDR3 protein. The sample has over 1,500,000 distinct CDR3 sequences, roughly 52% seen once; the top ten hold over 2%. The CDR3 spans 12 residues. The V gene's germline CDR1 is LGHDT and CDR2 YNNKEL (reference sequence). Trimming stripped 0 bases from V and 8 bases from J, with 8 bases between. This clonotype was picked up many times.

V usage is TRBV3-1 and J usage is TRBJ2-7; D is unclear. This receptor was identified in a middle-aged woman in good health. The sample was blood. The CDR3 loop is CASSQEGAQQYF. CDR3 bases: TGTGCCAGCAGCCAAGAAGGAGCGCAGCAGTACTTC.